The entry that follows covers one T cell receptor (beta chain) sequence. CDR3 length: 19 residues. Trimming removed 5 bases from V and 1 base from J; junction bases left unmatched: 16. The germline gives CDR1 PRHDT, CDR2 FYEKMQ (reference sequence). This specimen comes from a study of cytomegalovirus exposure and HLA in healthy donors. The PCR was carried out with 60 Vbeta primers and 13 Jbeta primers. Generated by immunoSEQ multiplex PCR, the TCRdb table keeps only in-frame clones and is missing some. The table shows 80,000 to 95,000 clones, with approximately 71% occurring only once. This chain links TRBV13 with TRBJ2-7; TRBD2 agrees at 11 bases. This TCR was recovered from a young woman in good health and CMV-seropositive. Sequences were obtained from PBMCs. For the CDR3, the DNA is TGTGCCAGCAGCCCGATAGCGGGGGGGTCCCAAATATGGTCCTACGAGCAGTACTTC. This codes for CASSPIAGGSQIWSYEQYF. Combining the CDR3 with reference TRBV13 and TRBJ2-7 gives the whole variable domain AAGVIQSPRHLIKEKRETATLKCYPIPRHDTVYWYQQGPGQDPQFLISFYEKMQSDKGSIPDRFSAQQFSDYHSELNMSSLELGDSALYFCASSPIAGGSQIWSYEQYFGPGTRLTVT.